This T cell receptor (beta chain) was captured in a study of blood T cells in healthy people across ages. The V gene lost 5 bases and the J gene lost 7 bases, with 11 bases spanning the gap. The CDR3 has 11 residues. Germline CDR1 and CDR2: DFQATT and SNEGSKA (reference sequence). PCR was performed a second time for about 7 to 11 cycles using a sample-barcoded 5' primer and a J-beta primer mix. MiXCR, applied by TCRdb to the 5' RACE reads, yields one record per CDR3 protein. This sample has over 500,000 distinct CDR3 sequences, with over 40% found just once. Sequencing input: blood. The sequence was obtained from a woman aged 80 or over in good health. The rearrangement uses TRBV20-1 and TRBJ1-1; D is unresolved. CDR3 sequence (DNA): TGCAGTGCTCCGAGAGGGCTTGAAGCTTTCTTT. This translates into CSAPRGLEAFF.